These 7 T cell receptor beta chains originate from one sample sequenced in a study of shared clonotypes between healthy human individuals. This table comes from immunoSEQ multiplex PCR, and its TCRdb copy is limited to in-frame clones, with some not included. The sample has more than 1,200,000 clones, around 98.5% seen once; the top ten hold about 0.4%. The specimen sequenced was naive CD4+ T cells sorted from blood. Subset meaning: CD45RA+ positively selected. These receptors were collected from a man between 25 and 39 years old in good health.

The chain employs TRBV27 and TRBJ1-2, with a possible D match to TRBD1 (5 bases). This CDR3 contains 13 residues. Germline CDR1 is MNHEY and CDR2 is SMNVEV (reference sequence). V lost 5 bases, J lost 4 bases, and 11 bases lay in between. CDR3 sequence: CASSQWGVYGYTF. CDR3 bases: TGTGCCAGCAGTCAGTGGGGGGTCTATGGCTACACCTTC.

The chain recombines TRBV7-9 with TRBJ2-5, with 7 bases that match TRBD2. V lost 7 bases to trimming and J lost 2 bases; unmatched junction nucleotides: 4. Germline CDR1 reads SEHNR; CDR2 reads FQNEAQ (reference sequence). The CDR3 is 13 residues long. The CDR3 sequence: CASKREGQETQYF. CDR3 bases: TGTGCCAGCAAGAGGGAGGGACAAGAGACCCAGTACTTC.

Details on this clone: Distinct nucleotide sequences in the sample also encode this CDR3. The rearrangement links TRBV7-2 to TRBJ1-2, with TRBD1 as a possible D gene (6 bases). The length of the CDR3 is 12 residues. The V and J ends lost 5 bases and 5 bases respectively, with 9 bases between them. Germline assignment: CDR1 SGHTA and CDR2 FQGNSA. The CDR3, as DNA: TGTGCCAGCAGCCCAGGGGTATATGGCTACACCTTC. It translates to CASSPGVYGYTF.

The chain recombines TRBV14 with TRBJ2-3, with 7 bases aligning to TRBD2. This CDR3 spans 13 amino acids. With V trimmed by 3 bases and J by 7 bases, 4 bases remained unmatched. Germline CDR1 and CDR2: SGHDN and FVKESK. This CDR3 is CASSQGGSNTQYF. CDR3 coding DNA: TGTGCCAGCAGCCAGGGAGGGTCGAATACGCAGTATTTT. The variable domain in full, with the rest retrieved from reference TRBV14 and TRBJ2-3, is EAGVTQFPSHSVIEKGQTVTLRCDPISGHDNLYWYRRVMGKEIKFLLHFVKESKQDESGMPNNRFLAERTGGTYSTLKVQPAELEDSGVYFCASSQGGSNTQYFGPGTRLTVL.

The J gene is TRBJ2-2, the V gene TRBV2; 7 nucleotides agree with TRBD1. The junction had 1 base not matched to a gene; V was cut back by 6 bases and J by 3 bases. Germline V CDR1 and CDR2: SNHLY, FYNNEI. This CDR3 is 13 amino acids long. DNA of the CDR3: TGTGCCAGCAGAGACAGGGACACCGGGGAGCTGTTTTTT. Translation gives CASRDRDTGELFF.

The CDR3 region is CASSYDRGLYNEQFF. In DNA, the CDR3 is TGTGCCAGCAGCTACGACAGGGGGCTTTACAATGAGCAGTTCTTC. The V call is TRBV5-6, the J call TRBJ2-1; 10 bases agree with TRBD1. The CDR3 is 15 residues long. Trimming cost V 3 bases and J 4 bases; bases outside gene matches: 4. CDR1 is SGHDT, CDR2 YYEEEE, per germline.

V usage is TRBV11-2 and J usage is TRBJ2-7; tentative D call: TRBD1 (6 bases). The V gene's germline CDR1 is SGHAT and CDR2 FQNNGV. V was trimmed by 5 bases and J by 4 bases, leaving 21 bases between them. This CDR3 has 16 residues. CDR3 in amino acids: CASSKSPRGNSYEQYF. DNA of the CDR3: TGTGCCAGCAGCAAATCCCCCAGGGGAAATTCTTACGAGCAGTACTTC.